This T cell receptor beta chain was retrieved from a study of a mutant IDH1 vaccine in newly diagnosed glioma. Study information: Vaccine administration was initiated 4-6 weeks following radiotherapy alone, or with temozolomide cycles. Treated patients, 62.5% male and approximately 40% female, averaged around 40 years of age. Antecedent treatment encompassed radiotherapy, temozolomide, or their combination; the majority received both. The study, taken as a whole, reports: Immune responses induced by the vaccine were seen in around 93% of patients, spanning multiple MHC alleles.

TCRdb keeps only in-frame clones here, not all; method: immunoSEQ multiplex PCR. The sample has over 50,000 clones, just under 90% seen once. The length of the CDR3 is 12 residues. Germline CDR1 is MNHEY and CDR2 is SVGAGI. Trimming cost V 8 bases and J 0 bases, with 8 bases left between them. The time point denotes: week 5, during vaccination. A single vaccine dose contained 300 ug of mutant IDH1 20-mer peptide, and topical imiquimod was used with it. A note on this clone: The antigen is not known.

This clonotype was obtained from a woman in her forties with glioma. The sequences come from PBMCs, collected from a glioma patient whose treatment included an IDH1 peptide vaccine. The J gene is TRBJ2-7, the V gene TRBV6-5; no definite D call. The CDR3 bases are TGTGCCAGCCGCGGACCCTCCTACGAGCAGTACTTC. Its translation is CASRGPSYEQYF.